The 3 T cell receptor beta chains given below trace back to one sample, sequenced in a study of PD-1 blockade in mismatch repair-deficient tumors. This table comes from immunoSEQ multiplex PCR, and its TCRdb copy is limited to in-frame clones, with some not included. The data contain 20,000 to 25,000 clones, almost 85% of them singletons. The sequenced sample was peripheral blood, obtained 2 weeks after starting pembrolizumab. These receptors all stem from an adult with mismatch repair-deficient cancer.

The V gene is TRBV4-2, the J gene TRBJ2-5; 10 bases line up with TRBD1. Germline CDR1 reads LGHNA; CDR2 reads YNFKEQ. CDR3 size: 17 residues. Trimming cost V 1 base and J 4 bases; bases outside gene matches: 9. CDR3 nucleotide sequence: TGTGCCAGCAGCCAAGTATCCGCGGACAGGGGGGGAGAGACCCAGTACTTC. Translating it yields CASSQVSADRGGETQYF.

The chain's CDR3 is CAWSVLEGSEQFF. The CDR3 region has the DNA TGTGCCTGGAGTGTACTTGAGGGGAGCGAGCAGTTCTTC. The chain combines TRBV30 with TRBJ2-1; either TRBD1 or TRBD2 may fit D (5 bases each). V was shortened by 0 bases and J by 10 bases, with 13 bases between the two germline ends. CDR3 size: 13 residues. Germline CDR1 GTSNPN, CDR2 SVGIG (reference sequence).

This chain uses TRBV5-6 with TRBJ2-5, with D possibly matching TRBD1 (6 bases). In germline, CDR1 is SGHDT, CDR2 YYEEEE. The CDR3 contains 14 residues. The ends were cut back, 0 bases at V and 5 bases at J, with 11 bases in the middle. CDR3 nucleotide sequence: TGTGCCAGCAGCTTGGCCAGGGGCGGGGAGACCCAGTACTTC. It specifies CASSLARGGETQYF.